Each of the 10 T cell receptor beta chains below was sequenced from the same sample in a study of response to subunit inactivated influenza vaccine. MiXCR, run by TCRdb on the RT-PCR reads, gives a single entry per CDR3 protein. Of about 540,000 distinct CDR3 sequences in the sample, roughly 25% were seen once. The same data also went into a second study, on T cells expressing NK-cell markers. This second study says: The cDNA for TCR beta came from 5'RACE template switching with UMIs.

The source material was CD4+ T cells sorted from PBMCs, sampled 11 to 12 days after vaccination. All receptors come from a man aged 50-59 years who received an inactivated influenza vaccine.

The V and J genes are TRBV5-1 and TRBJ2-1, with 12 positions matching TRBD1. In germline, CDR1 is SGHRS, CDR2 YFSETQ. The trim removed 0 bases at V and 8 bases at J, leaving 6 bases unmatched. This CDR3 comprises 16 residues. The CDR3: CASSLVGQGASHEQFF. As DNA, the CDR3 is TGCGCCAGCAGCTTGGTGGGACAGGGGGCCTCCCATGAGCAGTTCTTC.

This clonotype showed up many times. J is TRBJ2-2 and V is TRBV12-3 or TRBV12-4; D unresolved. The length of the CDR3 is 15 residues. V lost 6 bases to trimming and J lost 0 bases, with 11 bases between them. The CDR3 DNA reads as TGTGCCAGCAGCCTATCCAGGTCGAACACCGGGGAGCTGTTTTTT. This sequence encodes CASSLSRSNTGELFF.

The rearrangement joins TRBV20-1 to TRBJ2-7; no firm D call. The CDR3 contains 14 residues. The germline CDR1 and CDR2 sequences are DFQATT and SNEGSKA (reference sequence). V dropped 6 bases and J dropped 2 bases, with 17 bases sitting between them. CDR3 loop: CSAPLRMVPYEQYF. Written as DNA, the CDR3 is TGCAGTGCACCACTACGAATGGTCCCCTACGAGCAGTACTTC.

This chain connects TRBV4-2 to TRBJ1-1; 7 nucleotides agree with TRBD1. V lost 1 base and J lost 5; bases outside the gene matches: 4. The CDR3 is made up of 14 amino acids. Looked up from germline, CDR1 is LGHNA and CDR2 is YNFKEQ. CDR3 sequence: CASSQVAGGTEAFF. The DNA for the CDR3 is TGTGCCAGCAGCCAAGTGGCAGGGGGAACTGAAGCTTTCTTT.

The chain links TRBV7-9 to TRBJ2-1; 10 bases fit TRBD2. In germline, CDR1 is SEHNR, CDR2 FQNEAQ (reference sequence). The J segment lost 5 bases and the V segment lost 5 bases, leaving 9 bases of the junction unmatched. This CDR3 has 16 amino acids. The CDR3 region is CASSGQRGGTNNEQFF. The CDR3 DNA is TGTGCCAGCAGCGGTCAGCGGGGGGGAACCAACAATGAGCAGTTCTTC.

V usage is TRBV20-1 and J usage is TRBJ2-2; 10 bases align to TRBD2. CDR1 DFQATT and CDR2 SNEGSKA come from the germline V gene (reference sequence). This CDR3 comprises 15 residues. The ends lost 3 bases at V and 8 bases at J; junction bases unmatched: 9. Written as DNA, the CDR3 is TGCAGTGCTAGCAAAGAACCGGGACTAGCGGGGGAGCTGTTTTTT. This encodes CSASKEPGLAGELFF.

This clonotype was detected a few times. CDR3 sequence reads: CSARRGRYNEQFF. The CDR3 region has the DNA TGCAGTGCTAGACGGGGCAGATACAATGAGCAGTTCTTC. V is TRBV20-1 and J is TRBJ2-1; D possibly uses TRBD1 or TRBD2 (5 bases each). Trimming cost V 2 bases and J 4 bases, with 9 bases left between them. Germline CDR1 reads DFQATT; CDR2 reads SNEGSKA (reference sequence). The CDR3 runs 13 residues.

This chain uses TRBV7-2 with TRBJ2-7; a weak D match, TRBD2 (6 bases). This CDR3 has 15 residues. V lost 1 base to trimming and J lost 2 bases, with 12 bases between them. The germline gives CDR1 SGHTA, CDR2 FQGNSA. The CDR3 is CASSLGGERTYEQYF. The CDR3 region has the DNA TGTGCCAGCAGCTTAGGGGGGGAACGGACCTACGAGCAGTACTTC. The full variable domain, with the rest looked up from reference TRBV7-2 and TRBJ2-7, is GAGVSQSPSNKVTEKGKDVELRCDPISGHTALYWYRQSLGQGLEFLIYFQGNSAPDKSGLPSDRFSAERTGGSVSTLTIQRTQQEDSAVYLCASSLGGERTYEQYFGPGTRLTVT.

This clonotype was counted only a few times. The V call is TRBV6-1, the J call TRBJ1-2; tentatively, D is TRBD1 (6 bases). Germline loops: CDR1 MNHNS, CDR2 SASEGT. The V gene lost 6 bases and the J gene lost 9 bases, with 20 bases spanning the gap. CDR3 length equals 14 residues. CDR3 loop: CASRPSRGGVRYTF. The CDR3 nucleotides are TGTGCCAGCAGGCCCTCCAGGGGAGGGGTGCGCTACACCTTC.

This clonotype was observed at least ten times. The chain carries TRBV29-1 and TRBJ2-7; D not certain. The CDR3 covers 12 residues. Germline V gene sequence: CDR1 SQVTM, CDR2 ANQGSEA. V shed 5 bases and J shed 3 bases, with 11 bases lying between them. The CDR3 sequence is CSVTSSLYEQYF. In nucleotides, the CDR3 is TGCAGCGTTACGTCCAGCCTCTACGAGCAGTACTTC.